These 18 T cell receptor beta chains originate from one sample sequenced in a study of blood T cell repertoires in COVID-19. Produced via immunoSEQ multiplex PCR; TCRdb's table is partial and in-frame only. The sample includes a few hundred thousand clones, about nine tenths of them seen just once. The specimen was peripheral blood. These receptors were obtained from a woman aged 45-60 years who had recovered from COVID-19.

V usage is TRBV18 and J usage is TRBJ1-2; D gene ambiguous. CDR1 and CDR2 (germline): KGHSH, LQKENI. The V and J ends lost 2 bases and 5 bases respectively, with 6 bases between them. The length of the CDR3 is 12 residues. CDR3 protein: CASSPSPYGYTF. The CDR3 DNA sequence: TGTGCCAGCTCACCAAGCCCTTATGGCTACACCTTC.

The chain employs TRBV27 and TRBJ2-7; D might be TRBD1 (6 bases). V was clipped by 3 bases and J by 0 bases, with 9 bases between them. The germline CDR1 and CDR2 sequences are MNHEY and SMNVEV (reference sequence). The CDR3 runs 14 residues. This CDR3 is CASSFRGHSYEQYF. CDR3 DNA sequence: TGTGCCAGCAGTTTCAGGGGCCACTCCTACGAGCAGTACTTC.

The chain recombines TRBV9 with TRBJ2-1; 14 bases match TRBD2. Germline V gives CDR1 SGDLS, CDR2 YYNGEE. Trimming at V came to 7 bases and at J to 9 bases, leaving 6 bases not matched to a gene. This CDR3 region has 14 residues. The CDR3 sequence: CASAGTSGGSEQFF. CDR3 sequence (DNA): TGTGCCAGCGCCGGGACTAGCGGGGGCTCTGAGCAGTTCTTC.

The chain joins TRBV10-3 to TRBJ1-1; 9 bases line up with TRBD1. CDR3 size: 13 residues. V shed 6 bases and J 4 bases; nucleotides not matched to a gene: 3. The germline V gene has CDR1 ENHRY and CDR2 SYGVKD. The CDR3 DNA is TGTGCCATCAGAGGGACAGGGACCACTGAAGCTTTCTTT. Protein: CAIRGTGTTEAFF.

The J gene is TRBJ2-2, the V gene TRBV5-1; possibly TRBD1 for D (5 bases). The CDR3 has 13 amino acids. In germline, CDR1 is SGHRS, CDR2 YFSETQ. The ends were cut back, 7 bases at V and 3 bases at J, with 10 bases in the middle. CDR3 nucleotide sequence: TGCGCCAGCCGGACATCCGACACCGGGGAGCTGTTTTTT. Translation: CASRTSDTGELFF.

The chain recombines TRBV6-5 with TRBJ2-2; 7 nucleotides line up with TRBD1. Trimming cost V 6 bases and J 9 bases; bases outside gene matches: 4. CDR1 is MNHEY, CDR2 SVGAGI, per germline. The CDR3 covers 12 residues. CDR3 amino acids: CASRRTGRELFF. CDR3 DNA sequence: TGTGCCAGCAGACGGACAGGACGGGAGCTGTTTTTT.

A note on this clone: The same CDR3 is also encoded by other DNA sequences in this sample. This chain connects TRBV2 to TRBJ1-2, with TRBD1 identical over 7 bases. J lost 2 bases, V lost 6 bases, and 3 bases had no gene match. Germline CDR1 reads SNHLY; CDR2 reads FYNNEI. The CDR3 length is 13 residues. The CDR3, as DNA: TGTGCCAGCAGGTCGGGACAGAACTATGGCTACACCTTC. It is translated as CASRSGQNYGYTF.

The rearrangement uses TRBV18 and TRBJ1-2; 7 positions agree with TRBD1. J was trimmed by 4 bases and V by 0 bases; bases with no gene match: 8. The germline V gene has CDR1 KGHSH and CDR2 LQKENI. CDR3 size: 16 residues. CDR3 nucleotide sequence: TGTGCCAGCTCACCACCTCGGGACAGTTGGTCCTATGGCTACACCTTC. The encoded protein is CASSPPRDSWSYGYTF.

The chain uses TRBV5-1 and TRBJ2-2, with TRBD2 as a possible D gene (5 bases). Germline CDR1 SGHRS, CDR2 YFSETQ. The CDR3 length is 15 residues. Trimming removed 4 bases from V and 3 bases from J, with 13 bases in between. The CDR3 coding sequence is TGCGCCAGCAGCCCCCAGCAGGACTACACCGGGGAGCTGTTTTTT. Its protein product is CASSPQQDYTGELFF.

J is TRBJ1-5 and V is TRBV7-9; no clear D gene. The germline gives CDR1 SEHNR, CDR2 FQNEAQ (reference sequence). The CDR3 totals 13 residues. The V end lost 0 bases, the J end lost 6 bases, and 6 bases lay between the germline ends. CDR3 sequence: CASSLAEAQPQHF. DNA for the CDR3: TGTGCCAGCAGCTTAGCAGAGGCTCAGCCCCAGCATTTT.

This clone turned up a few times. This chain uses TRBV19 with TRBJ1-1; TRBD1 is a possible D gene (6 bases). The CDR3 is made up of 13 amino acids. Trimming left V 3 bases short and J 7 bases short, with 12 bases between. From germline, CDR1 is LNHDA and CDR2 SQIVND (reference sequence). CDR3 DNA sequence: TGTGCCAGTAGTATTGTGGGGGCTGGTGAAGCTTTCTTT. It encodes CASSIVGAGEAFF.

The chain employs TRBV6-4 and TRBJ2-2; tentative D call: TRBD1 (5 bases). The germline V gene encodes CDR1 MRHNA and CDR2 SNTAGT. The CDR3 is 14 amino acids. V was cut by 6 bases and J by 3 bases, with 11 bases left in between. DNA of the CDR3: TGTGCCAGCAGAGTCGACAGATACACCGGGGAGCTGTTTTTT. It is translated as CASRVDRYTGELFF.

The chain links TRBV19 to TRBJ1-1; TRBD1 matches at 8 bases. V was pared by 3 bases and J by 0 bases, with 6 bases of the junction left unmatched. CDR1 is LNHDA, CDR2 SQIVND, per germline (reference sequence). The CDR3 length is 16 residues. The chain's CDR3 is CASSMGTGTLNTEAFF. As DNA, the CDR3 is TGTGCCAGTAGTATGGGGACAGGTACTTTGAACACTGAAGCTTTCTTT. The complete variable domain, with remaining parts taken from reference TRBV19 and TRBJ1-1, reads DGGITQSPKYLFRKEGQNVTLSCEQNLNHDAMYWYRQDPGQGLRLIYYSQIVNDFQKGDIAEGYSVSREKKESFPLTVTSAQKNPTAFYLCASSMGTGTLNTEAFFGQGTRLTVV.

The rearrangement uses TRBV7-2 and TRBJ2-3, with TRBD2 identical over 7 bases. Trimming cost V 1 base and J 7 bases; bases outside gene matches: 2. The germline V gene has CDR1 SGHTA and CDR2 FQGNSA. The CDR3 consists of 13 residues. DNA of the CDR3: TGTGCCAGCAGCTTAGGGGAGGGCTATACGCAGTATTTT. This sequence encodes CASSLGEGYTQYF.

This chain connects TRBV6-5 to TRBJ2-1; TRBD1 aligns across 7 bases. The germline gives CDR1 MNHEY, CDR2 SVGAGI. The CDR3 is 14 amino acids. J was trimmed by 6 bases and V by 6 bases; bases with no gene match: 8. CDR3 DNA: TGTGCCAGCAGCCCGGGACAGATTGTCAATGAGCAGTTCTTC. Its protein product is CASSPGQIVNEQFF.

This chain uses TRBV2 with TRBJ2-1; 12 positions agree with TRBD2. The CDR3 is 16 residues long. The junction had 1 base not matched to a gene; V was cut back by 3 bases and J by 1 base. The V gene's germline CDR1 is SNHLY and CDR2 FYNNEI. CDR3 residues: CASSDLAGGSYNEQFF. The CDR3 bases are TGTGCCAGCAGTGATCTAGCGGGAGGGTCCTACAATGAGCAGTTCTTC. The whole variable domain, remainder taken from reference TRBV2 and TRBJ2-1, is EPEVTQTPSHQVTQMGQEVILRCVPISNHLYFYWYRQILGQKVEFLVSFYNNEISEKSEIFDDQFSVERPDGSNFTLKIRSTKLEDSAMYFCASSDLAGGSYNEQFFGPGTRLTVL.

This clone was seen more than once but under ten times. The chain recombines TRBV27 with TRBJ2-1; 7 positions agree with TRBD1. CDR1 MNHEY and CDR2 SMNVEV come from the germline V gene (reference sequence). The CDR3 is 14 amino acids. V trimming: 4 bases; J trimming: 4 bases; junction bases outside the gene matches: 4. As DNA, the CDR3 is TGTGCCAGCAGTTACAGGGGAACTTACAATGAGCAGTTCTTC. Its protein is CASSYRGTYNEQFF.

This chain links TRBV2 with TRBJ2-5; no reliable D call. Germline loops: CDR1 SNHLY, CDR2 FYNNEI. The CDR3 length is 11 residues. V shed 5 bases and J shed 4 bases, with 5 bases lying between them. CDR3 residues: CASSSGETQYF. The DNA of the CDR3 is TGTGCCAGCAGTTCAGGAGAGACCCAGTACTTC.